The 14 T cell receptor beta chains presented below share a single source sample, sequenced in a study of identical twins. TCRdb passed the 5' RACE reads through MiXCR, listing each CDR3 protein once. Here the sample spans hundreds of thousands of distinct CDR3 sequences, over 8.5% being singletons. These same records also appear under a second study, on yellow fever vaccine responses in identical twins.

Sequencing was carried out using PBMCs. The receptors were gathered from a woman in her late teens or twenties in good health.

The chain employs TRBV3-1 and TRBJ2-5, with 7 bases matching TRBD1. There are 13 residues in the CDR3. CDR1 LGHDT and CDR2 YNNKEL come from the germline V gene (reference sequence). The trim removed 5 bases at V and 3 bases at J, leaving 3 bases unmatched. CDR3 protein: CASSGQVEETQYF. The DNA for the CDR3 is TGTGCCAGCAGCGGACAGGTGGAAGAGACCCAGTACTTC.

In this sample, this clonotype turned up a few times. The chain recombines TRBV5-5 with TRBJ1-5, with D unclear. V shed 0 bases and J shed 5 bases, with 9 bases lying between them. This CDR3 comprises 14 residues. Germline loops: CDR1 SGHKS, CDR2 YYEKEE (reference sequence). The CDR3 here is CASSLAGWDQPQHF. The CDR3 DNA sequence: TGTGCCAGCAGCTTGGCCGGCTGGGATCAGCCCCAGCATTTT.

This sequence joins TRBV7-9 and TRBJ2-3; 8 nucleotides agree with TRBD1. Germline V gene lookup returns CDR1 SEHNR and CDR2 FQNEAQ (reference sequence). Unmatched junction bases numbered 5, after V lost 1 base and J lost 14 bases. This CDR3 region has 12 residues. The CDR3 DNA sequence: TGTGCCAGCAGCTTAGGGGGACAGGAGGCGTATTTT. Translation gives CASSLGGQEAYF.

There are a few counts of this clonotype. The chain joins TRBV7-3 to TRBJ2-2; TRBD2 is a possible D gene (6 bases). Trimming took off 1 base at V and 6 bases at J, with 12 bases between the two ends. CDR1 and CDR2 (germline): SGHTA, FQGTGA. This CDR3 is built from 15 residues. In DNA, the CDR3 is TGTGCCAGCAGCTTAAAACGGGGCGGGGCCGGGGAGCTGTTTTTT. It codes for CASSLKRGGAGELFF.

In its sample, this clonotype was seen many times. V gene TRBV7-2 combines with J gene TRBJ2-1; 12 nucleotides line up with TRBD2. The CDR3 consists of 16 residues. V shed 0 bases and J 9 bases; nucleotides not matched to a gene: 6. CDR1 is SGHTA, CDR2 FQGNSA, per germline. Here the CDR3 reads CASSLAGTSGFVEQFF. In nucleotides, the CDR3 is TGTGCCAGCAGCTTAGCTGGGACTAGCGGGTTTGTTGAGCAGTTCTTC.

This chain uses TRBV3-1 with TRBJ2-5; a weak D match, TRBD1 (6 bases). The V end lost 1 base, the J end lost 2 bases, and 17 bases lay between the germline ends. The CDR3 loop spans 17 amino acids. Germline V gene data show CDR1 as LGHDT and CDR2 as YNNKEL (reference sequence). The DNA for the CDR3 is TGTGCCAGCAGCCAAGTAATTCTCCGGGACAATCAAGAGACCCAGTACTTC. It specifies CASSQVILRDNQETQYF.

This clonotype was seen a handful of times. This chain connects TRBV4-3 to TRBJ2-1, with D possibly being TRBD2 (7 bases). The germline V gene has CDR1 LGHNA and CDR2 YSLEER. V was clipped by 2 bases and J by 0 bases, with 17 bases between them. The CDR3 runs 18 residues. This CDR3 reads CASSQRQWEGHSYNEQFF. The CDR3, as DNA: TGCGCCAGCAGCCAAAGACAGTGGGAGGGACACTCCTACAATGAGCAGTTCTTC.

A few counts support this clonotype. V gene TRBV20-1 combines with J gene TRBJ2-7; 9 nucleotides match TRBD2. V dropped 5 bases and J dropped 1; count of bases not matched to a gene: 9. The CDR3 has 15 residues. CDR1 is DFQATT and CDR2 is SNEGSKA in the germline V gene (reference sequence). CDR3 protein: CSALPPAGGSYEQYF. CDR3 sequence (DNA): TGCAGTGCTCTCCCCCCAGCGGGGGGTTCCTACGAGCAGTACTTC.

The chain has TRBV20-1 and TRBJ1-2; D perhaps matches TRBD1 (5 bases). Germline V gene lookup returns CDR1 DFQATT and CDR2 SNEGSKA (reference sequence). V lost 3 bases and J lost 4, with 12 bases in between. This CDR3 comprises 13 residues. CDR3 DNA: TGCAGTGCTAGGCAGGGTAGGCTCTATGGCTACACCTTC. It specifies CSARQGRLYGYTF.

This clonotype was counted at least ten times. CDR3 nucleotide sequence: TGTGCCAGCAGTTCGGGACAGGGGAGTCCCTACGAGCAGTACTTC. Translating gives CASSSGQGSPYEQYF. The rearrangement joins TRBV12-3 or TRBV12-4 to TRBJ2-7, with 10 nucleotides matching TRBD1. V lost 4 bases and J lost 2; bases outside the gene matches: 5. The CDR3 loop spans 15 amino acids.

This clonotype was counted ten times or more. This sequence joins TRBV12-3 or TRBV12-4 and TRBJ2-7; 8 nucleotides agree with TRBD1. The length of the CDR3 is 14 residues. V was clipped by 4 bases and J by 5 bases; unmatched bases: 7. CDR3 protein: CASSSRTGPNEQYF. As DNA, the CDR3 is TGTGCCAGCAGTTCTCGGACAGGGCCTAACGAGCAGTACTTC.

In this sample, this clonotype turned up a few times. The chain employs TRBV7-8 and TRBJ2-1; tentative D call: TRBD2 (5 bases). The CDR3 extends over 15 amino acids. Germline CDR1 SGHVS, CDR2 FQNEAQ. Trimming stripped 6 bases from V and 3 bases from J, with 15 bases between. CDR3 in amino acids: CASRLGGDNYNEQFF. DNA of the CDR3: TGTGCCAGCAGACTAGGAGGTGACAACTACAATGAGCAGTTCTTC. Looking up the rest from reference TRBV7-8 and TRBJ2-1 gives the full variable domain: GAGVSQSPRYKVAKRGQDVALRCDPISGHVSLFWYQQALGQGPEFLTYFQNEAQLDKSGLPSDRFFAERPEGSVSTLKIQRTQQEDSAVYLCASRLGGDNYNEQFFGPGTRLTVL.

This clonotype was counted many times. The genes are TRBV29-1 and TRBJ2-5; TRBD1 agrees at 7 bases. This CDR3 contains 14 residues. Germline lookup yields CDR1 SQVTM and CDR2 ANQGSEA. The V segment lost 4 bases and the J segment 1 base; nucleotides outside the gene matches: 6. The CDR3 nucleotides read TGCAGCGTTGTGGGACAGTGGAGCCAAGAGACCCAGTACTTC. Residues: CSVVGQWSQETQYF.

This clonotype was seen many times. The chain couples TRBV3-1 to TRBJ2-1; TRBD2 is a possible D gene (6 bases). V was clipped by 1 base and J by 4 bases, with 14 bases between them. In germline, CDR1 is LGHDT, CDR2 YNNKEL (reference sequence). CDR3 size: 16 residues. The CDR3 DNA sequence: TGTGCCAGCAGCCAAGTTGCGGCAGGGAGGTACAATGAGCAGTTCTTC. Amino acid sequence: CASSQVAAGRYNEQFF.